The 20 T cell receptor beta chains below all came from one sample that was sequenced in a study of T cells after yellow fever vaccination. TCRdb fed the 5' RACE reads into MiXCR, producing one record per CDR3 protein. The repertoire consists of 550,000 or so distinct CDR3 sequences, with 15% to 20% occurring once and the leading ten covering more than 13%. The sample consisted of PBMCs, taken 15 days after the yellow fever booster vaccination. Receptors originate from a man aged 25-45 years who received the YFV17D yellow fever vaccine.

V usage is TRBV5-4 and J usage is TRBJ2-7, with D possibly TRBD2 on 6 matching bases. There are 16 residues in the CDR3. The V and J ends lost 0 bases and 0 bases respectively, with 13 bases between them. CDR1 SGHNT and CDR2 YYREEE come from the germline V gene (reference sequence). In nucleotides, the CDR3 is TGTGCCAGCAGCTTGGATTTGGCGGGACGCTCCTACGAGCAGTACTTC. Its protein product is CASSLDLAGRSYEQYF. The entire variable domain, with the rest obtained from reference TRBV5-4 and TRBJ2-7, is as follows: ETGVTQSPTHLIKTRGQQVTLRCSSQSGHNTVSWYQQALGQGPQFIFQYYREEENGRGNFPPRFSGLQFPNYSSELNVNALELDDSALYLCASSLDLAGRSYEQYFGPGTRLTVT.

In its sample, this clonotype was seen a few times. The genes are TRBV7-8 and TRBJ1-2; D call uncertain. The germline V gene has CDR1 SGHVS and CDR2 FQNEAQ. This CDR3 contains 13 residues. V lost 4 bases and J 2 bases, leaving 8 bases between the germline ends. The CDR3 here is CASSSFINYGYTF. The CDR3 DNA follows: TGTGCCAGCAGCTCCTTCATAAACTATGGCTACACCTTC.

This clonotype was observed many times. The rearrangement joins TRBV7-2 to TRBJ2-1, with 8 bases aligning to TRBD1. With 4 bases clipped from V and 4 bases from J, the junction kept 0 bases outside the gene matches. The CDR3 spans 13 residues. The V gene's germline CDR1 is SGHTA and CDR2 FQGNSA. The CDR3 nucleotides read TGTGCCAGCAGCTGGACAGGGTACAATGAGCAGTTCTTC. The encoded protein is CASSWTGYNEQFF.

The CDR3 nucleotides are TGCGCCAGCAGCCAAGAGGGAGGGAACGCTTTCTTT. Encoded protein: CASSQEGGNAFF. V gene TRBV4-3 combines with J gene TRBJ1-1, with unresolved D. CDR3 length: 12 amino acids. V gave up 0 bases and J gave up 11 bases, with 10 bases separating them. CDR1 is LGHNA and CDR2 is YSLEER in the germline V gene.

The rearrangement links TRBV20-1 to TRBJ2-7; perhaps TRBD2 as D (6 bases). Germline CDR1 reads DFQATT; CDR2 reads SNEGSKA (reference sequence). The V end was cut by 4 bases, the J end by 2 bases, with 12 bases between. This CDR3 has 13 amino acids. The CDR3 DNA sequence: TGCAGTGCTAACCGGGACTCTACCTACGAGCAGTACTTC. Residues: CSANRDSTYEQYF.

This clonotype came up a few times. V and J are TRBV12-3 or TRBV12-4 and TRBJ2-7, with D maybe TRBD1 (5 bases). The CDR3 runs to 12 residues. V was shortened by 6 bases and J by 7 bases, with 13 bases between the two germline ends. Written as DNA, the CDR3 is TGTGCCAGCAGCCGGACAACCAAGGAGCAGTACTTC. This codes for CASSRTTKEQYF.

This clonotype was seen a few times. The V and J genes are TRBV5-1 and TRBJ2-7; TRBD1 matches at 7 bases. Germline V gene data show CDR1 as SGHRS and CDR2 as YFSETQ. This CDR3 region has 15 residues. The V gene end was trimmed by 2 bases and the J gene end by 2 bases; junction bases not matched to a gene: 7. The CDR3 DNA reads as TGCGCCAGCAGCTTCACAGGGGAGATGCCCTACGAGCAGTACTTC. Protein sequence: CASSFTGEMPYEQYF.

The chain is built from TRBV11-2 and TRBJ2-7, with TRBD1 matching 9 bases. The J segment lost 0 bases and the V segment lost 4 bases, leaving 4 bases of the junction unmatched. Looked up from germline, CDR1 is SGHAT and CDR2 is FQNNGV. CDR3 size: 15 residues. The CDR3, as DNA: TGTGCCAGCAGCTCCCGGGACAGGGCCTCCTACGAGCAGTACTTC. This translates into CASSSRDRASYEQYF. The full variable domain, rest sourced from reference TRBV11-2 and TRBJ2-7, is EAGVAQSPRYKIIEKRQSVAFWCNPISGHATLYWYQQILGQGPKLLIQFQNNGVVDDSQLPKDRFSAERLKGVDSTLKIQPAKLEDSAVYLCASSSRDRASYEQYFGPGTRLTVT.

The V call is TRBV5-5, the J call TRBJ1-2; 7 bases fit TRBD1. This CDR3 region has 16 residues. Germline assignment: CDR1 SGHKS and CDR2 YYEKEE (reference sequence). V lost 3 bases to trimming and J lost 6 bases; unmatched junction nucleotides: 14. The CDR3 DNA is TGTGCCAGCAGCTCCACGAGAGGGGGCGCAGACCATGGCTACACCTTC. Protein product: CASSSTRGGADHGYTF.

This clonotype has a count of ten or more. The V gene is TRBV7-2, the J gene TRBJ2-5; TRBD1 aligns across 9 bases. Germline lookup yields CDR1 SGHTA and CDR2 FQGNSA. The CDR3 length is 14 residues. Trimming at V came to 1 base and at J to 5 bases, leaving 2 bases not matched to a gene. CDR3 region: CASSLDRGRETQYF. The CDR3 nucleotides are TGTGCCAGCAGCTTAGACAGGGGGCGTGAGACCCAGTACTTC.

This clonotype turned up a few times. This chain connects TRBV30 to TRBJ2-1; D is possibly TRBD2 (5 bases). Per germline, CDR1 GTSNPN and CDR2 SVGIG (reference sequence). V was shortened by 4 bases and J by 1 base, with 17 bases between the two germline ends. The length of the CDR3 is 16 residues. The CDR3, as DNA: TGTGCCTGGACCGTGAGAATGCGGGTTTCCTACAATGAGCAGTTCTTC. Translated: CAWTVRMRVSYNEQFF. Complete variable domain (other parts from reference TRBV30 and TRBJ2-1): SQTIHQWPATLVQPVGSPLSLECTVEGTSNPNLYWYRQAAGRGLQLLFYSVGIGQISSEVPQNLSASRPQDRQFILSSKKLLLSDSGFYLCAWTVRMRVSYNEQFFGPGTRLTVL.

The chain is built from TRBV7-2 and TRBJ2-2; tentative D call: TRBD2 (6 bases). Per the germline V gene, CDR1 is SGHTA and CDR2 is FQGNSA. CDR3 length: 14 amino acids. Trimming took off 5 bases at V and 3 bases at J, with 10 bases between the two ends. This CDR3 is CASSARGDTGELFF. Here the CDR3 DNA reads TGTGCCAGCAGCGCGCGGGGAGACACCGGGGAGCTGTTTTTT.

This clonotype came up a few times. V gene TRBV10-3 combines with J gene TRBJ2-7; no clear D gene. The V gene's germline CDR1 is ENHRY and CDR2 SYGVKD. This CDR3 is 12 amino acids long. V was trimmed by 3 bases and J by 4 bases, leaving 7 bases between them. The CDR3 loop is CAISDFPYEQYF. CDR3 DNA sequence: TGTGCCATCAGTGACTTCCCTTACGAGCAGTACTTC.

The V gene is TRBV7-2, the J gene TRBJ1-1; tentatively, D is TRBD1 (5 bases). V lost 5 bases, J lost 4 bases, and 17 bases lay in between. Germline CDR1 and CDR2: SGHTA and FQGNSA. The CDR3 runs 15 residues. In DNA, the CDR3 is TGTGCCAGCAGCACCTTTAGGCAGAGGGGCACTGAAGCTTTCTTT. This sequence encodes CASSTFRQRGTEAFF.

CDR3 bases: TGCAGTGCTCCCCCGGCAGATAACATGAACACTGAAGCTTTCTTT. Amino acid sequence: CSAPPADNMNTEAFF. The rearrangement links TRBV20-1 to TRBJ1-1; D remains unclear. Germline V gene sequence: CDR1 DFQATT, CDR2 SNEGSKA (reference sequence). The CDR3 extends over 15 amino acids. Trimming removed 5 bases at V and 0 bases at J, with 16 bases between.

The J gene is TRBJ2-1, the V gene TRBV7-9; D is ambiguous. With 5 bases removed from V and 8 bases from J, the gap between germline ends came to 16 bases. This CDR3 is 14 amino acids long. Germline CDR1 SEHNR, CDR2 FQNEAQ (reference sequence). The CDR3 nucleotides are TGTGCCAGCAGCCCGGCGGTAGTCGACCATGAGCAGTTCTTC. The encoded protein is CASSPAVVDHEQFF.

This clonotype was counted many times. The chain links TRBV5-1 to TRBJ2-5; TRBD1 matches 9 bases. J was trimmed by 5 bases and V by 6 bases; bases with no gene match: 11. The germline gives CDR1 SGHRS, CDR2 YFSETQ. This CDR3 comprises 15 residues. The CDR3 DNA is TGCGCCAGCACCCAGACAGGGGGAATCGATGAGACCCAGTACTTC. Protein product: CASTQTGGIDETQYF. Using reference TRBV5-1 and TRBJ2-5 for the parts outside the CDR3, the full variable domain is KAGVTQTPRYLIKTRGQQVTLSCSPISGHRSVSWYQQTPGQGLQFLFEYFSETQRNKGNFPGRFSGRQFSNSRSEMNVSTLELGDSALYLCASTQTGGIDETQYFGPGTRLLVL.

This clonotype was detected only a few times. This rearrangement joins TRBV20-1 to TRBJ2-1, with 9 bases fitting TRBD2. Germline CDR1 is DFQATT and CDR2 is SNEGSKA (reference sequence). The V and J ends lost 3 bases and 10 bases, in that order; junction bases with no gene match: 10. CDR3 length equals 14 residues. DNA of the CDR3: TGCAGTGCTAGGGGAGCGGGAGGTTCCGAAGAGCAGTTCTTC. It yields the protein CSARGAGGSEEQFF.

This clonotype was observed at least ten times. The V call is TRBV5-6, the J call TRBJ2-1, with 9 bases aligning to TRBD2. The trim removed 2 bases at V and 7 bases at J, leaving 7 bases unmatched. The CDR3 totals 15 residues. Germline V gene data show CDR1 as SGHDT and CDR2 as YYEEEE. The chain's CDR3 is CASSFGGRAANEQFF. The CDR3 DNA reads TGTGCCAGCAGCTTCGGCGGGAGGGCAGCAAATGAGCAGTTCTTC.

This chain links TRBV6-1 with TRBJ1-2; 7 nucleotides agree with TRBD1. CDR1 and CDR2 (germline): MNHNS, SASEGT. The CDR3 contains 13 residues. V shed 7 bases, J shed 6 bases, and the junction held 8 bases outside the gene matches. The CDR3 bases are TGTGCCAGCACCCCTCGGCAGGGGGATGGCTACACCTTC. Translating it yields CASTPRQGDGYTF.